These 8 T cell receptor beta chains were sequenced from one sample in a study of T cells in localized non-small cell lung cancer. Data came from immunoSEQ multiplex PCR; TCRdb stores just in-frame clones and leaves some out. Here the sample spans roughly 6,000 clones, approximately 88% being singletons. Material: peripheral blood, obtained before any cancer treatment. Receptors originate from a male donor older than 55 with stage I lung adenocarcinoma.

This chain joins TRBV5-1 and TRBJ2-1, with a weak D call TRBD1 (9 bases). CDR3 length equals 13 residues. Trimming left V 4 bases short and J 12 bases short, with 17 bases between. Germline lookup yields CDR1 SGHRS and CDR2 YFSETQ. The CDR3 region has the DNA TGCGCCAGCAGCCCGGGGGGGACAGGGCGGCAGTTCTTC. It encodes CASSPGGTGRQFF. The whole variable domain, remainder taken from reference TRBV5-1 and TRBJ2-1, is KAGVTQTPRYLIKTRGQQVTLSCSPISGHRSVSWYQQTPGQGLQFLFEYFSETQRNKGNFPGRFSGRQFSNSRSEMNVSTLELGDSALYLCASSPGGTGRQFFGPGTRLTVL.

The V gene is TRBV11-2, the J gene TRBJ2-1, with 13 bases that match TRBD2. In germline, CDR1 is SGHAT, CDR2 FQNNGV. J lost 7 bases, V lost 7 bases, and 7 bases had no gene match. The CDR3 consists of 15 residues. DNA for the CDR3: TGTGCCAGCACCTCGGGACTAGCGGGACGGAATGAGCAGTTCTTC. It yields the protein CASTSGLAGRNEQFF.

The chain recombines TRBV7-9 with TRBJ2-7, with TRBD2 matching 7 bases. The CDR3 sequence is 15 residues long. Germline V gene data show CDR1 as SEHNR and CDR2 as FQNEAQ (reference sequence). Germline trimming cut 3 bases from V and 1 base from J; bases unmatched to any gene: 6. The CDR3 protein is CASSFFASGSYEQYF. CDR3 in DNA: TGTGCCAGCAGCTTCTTTGCTAGCGGTTCCTACGAGCAGTACTTC. The variable domain in full, with the rest retrieved from reference TRBV7-9 and TRBJ2-7, is DTGVSQNPRHKITKRGQNVTFRCDPISEHNRLYWYRQTLGQGPEFLTYFQNEAQLEKSRLLSDRFSAERPKGSFSTLEIQRTEQGDSAMYLCASSFFASGSYEQYFGPGTRLTVT.

This chain uses TRBV27 with TRBJ2-3; TRBD2 matches 12 bases. The CDR3 contains 16 residues. Looked up from germline, CDR1 is MNHEY and CDR2 is SMNVEV (reference sequence). J was trimmed by 2 bases and V by 2 bases; bases with no gene match: 2. For the CDR3, the DNA is TGTGCCAGCAGTTTAGGACTAGCGGGGCTCACAGATACGCAGTATTTT. This sequence encodes CASSLGLAGLTDTQYF.

The CDR3 nucleotides read TGTGCCTGGAGCCCGGGGGGCACTGAAGCTTTCTTT. Translating gives CAWSPGGTEAFF. The rearrangement joins TRBV30 to TRBJ1-1; D is perhaps TRBD1 (5 bases). This CDR3 spans 12 amino acids. V was trimmed by 3 bases and J by 4 bases, leaving 9 bases between them. CDR1 and CDR2 from the germline V gene are GTSNPN and SVGIG (reference sequence).

The rearrangement joins TRBV19 to TRBJ2-1; TRBD2 aligns across 9 bases. The junction had 6 bases not matched to a gene; V was cut back by 1 base and J by 2 bases. Germline lookup yields CDR1 LNHDA and CDR2 SQIVND (reference sequence). The CDR3 consists of 17 residues. Here the CDR3 DNA reads TGTGCCAGTAGTATAGGGCTAGCGGGATCCGCCTACAATGAGCAGTTCTTC. This gives the protein CASSIGLAGSAYNEQFF.

V gene TRBV7-7 combines with J gene TRBJ2-2; D gene ambiguous. V lost 5 bases and J 0 bases, leaving 13 bases between the germline ends. The CDR3 spans 16 residues. Germline lookup yields CDR1 SSHAT and CDR2 FNYEAQ (reference sequence). The CDR3 spells CASSPAAVPNTGELFF. The CDR3 DNA reads TGTGCCAGCAGCCCAGCCGCGGTTCCGAACACCGGGGAGCTGTTTTTT.

The J gene is TRBJ2-1, the V gene TRBV9; no clear D gene. Trimming took off 0 bases at V and 9 bases at J, with 4 bases between the two ends. The germline V gene has CDR1 SGDLS and CDR2 YYNGEE. This CDR3 spans 11 amino acids. The CDR3 DNA follows: TGTGCCAGCAGCGTAGGAAGTGAGCAGTTCTTC. It yields the protein CASSVGSEQFF.